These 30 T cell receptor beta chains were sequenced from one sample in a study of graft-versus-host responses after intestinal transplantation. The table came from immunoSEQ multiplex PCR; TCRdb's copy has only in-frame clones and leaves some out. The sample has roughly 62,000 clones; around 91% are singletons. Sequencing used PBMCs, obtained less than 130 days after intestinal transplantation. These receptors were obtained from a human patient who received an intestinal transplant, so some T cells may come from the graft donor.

In DNA form, the CDR3 reads TGTGCCAGCAGCTTGGGGGACCCTTCAGGGAGGACCGGGGAGCTGTTTTTT. Protein product: CASSLGDPSGRTGELFF. The J gene is TRBJ2-2, the V gene TRBV5-5, with D perhaps matching TRBD2 (6 bases). Per the germline V gene, CDR1 is SGHKS and CDR2 is YYEKEE (reference sequence). This CDR3 is 17 amino acids long. Trimming pared 0 bases from V and 5 bases from J, leaving 17 bases between.

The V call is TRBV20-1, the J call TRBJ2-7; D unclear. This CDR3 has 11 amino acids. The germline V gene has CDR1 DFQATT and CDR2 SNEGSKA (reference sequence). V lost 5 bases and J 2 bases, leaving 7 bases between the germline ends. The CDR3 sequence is CSAGVAYEQYF. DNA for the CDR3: TGCAGTGCTGGGGTGGCCTACGAGCAGTACTTC.

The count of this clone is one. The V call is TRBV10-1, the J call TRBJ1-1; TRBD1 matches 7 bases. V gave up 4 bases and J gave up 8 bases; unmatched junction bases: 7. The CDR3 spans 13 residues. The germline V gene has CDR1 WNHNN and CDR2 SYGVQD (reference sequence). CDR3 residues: CASSGQGVLEAFF. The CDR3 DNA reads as TGCGCCAGCAGTGGACAGGGTGTCTTAGAAGCTTTCTTT.

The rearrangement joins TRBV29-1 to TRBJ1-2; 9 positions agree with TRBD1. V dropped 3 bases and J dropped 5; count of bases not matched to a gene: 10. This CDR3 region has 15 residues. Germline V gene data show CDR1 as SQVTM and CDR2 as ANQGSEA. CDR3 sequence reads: CSVEEGHRGLYGYTF. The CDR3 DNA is TGCAGCGTTGAGGAGGGTCACAGGGGGCTTTATGGCTACACCTTC.

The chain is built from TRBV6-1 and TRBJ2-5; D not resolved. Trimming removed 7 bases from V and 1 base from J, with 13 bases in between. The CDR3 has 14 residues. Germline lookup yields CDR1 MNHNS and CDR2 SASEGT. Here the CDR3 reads CASNSDLVQETQYF. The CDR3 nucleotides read TGTGCCAGCAATTCGGACCTAGTCCAAGAGACCCAGTACTTC.

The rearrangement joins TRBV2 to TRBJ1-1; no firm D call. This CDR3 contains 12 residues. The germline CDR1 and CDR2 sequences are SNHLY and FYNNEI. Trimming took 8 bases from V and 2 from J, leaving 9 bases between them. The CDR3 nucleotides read TGTGCCAGCCGAGTCCTTAACACTGAAGCTTTCTTT. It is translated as CASRVLNTEAFF. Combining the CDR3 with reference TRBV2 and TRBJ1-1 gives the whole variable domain EPEVTQTPSHQVTQMGQEVILRCVPISNHLYFYWYRQILGQKVEFLVSFYNNEISEKSEIFDDQFSVERPDGSNFTLKIRSTKLEDSAMYFCASRVLNTEAFFGQGTRLTVV.

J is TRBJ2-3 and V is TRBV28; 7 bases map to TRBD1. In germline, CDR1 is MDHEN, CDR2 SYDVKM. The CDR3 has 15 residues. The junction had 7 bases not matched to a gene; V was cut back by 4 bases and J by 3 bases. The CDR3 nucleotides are TGTGCCAGCAGTTCAACAGGGGAGTGGACAGATACGCAGTATTTT. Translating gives CASSSTGEWTDTQYF.

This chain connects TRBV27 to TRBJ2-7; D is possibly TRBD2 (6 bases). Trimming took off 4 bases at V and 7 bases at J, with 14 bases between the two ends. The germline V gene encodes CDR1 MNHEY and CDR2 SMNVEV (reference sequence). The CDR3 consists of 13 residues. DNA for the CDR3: TGTGCCAGCAGTTCCCGGGGGTGGATTGAGCAGTACTTC. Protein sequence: CASSSRGWIEQYF.

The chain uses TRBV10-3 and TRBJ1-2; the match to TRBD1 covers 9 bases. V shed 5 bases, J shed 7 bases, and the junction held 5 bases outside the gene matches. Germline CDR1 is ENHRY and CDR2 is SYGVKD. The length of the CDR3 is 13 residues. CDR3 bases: TGTGCCATCAGTCCACAGGGGGCAGCTGGCTACACCTTC. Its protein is CAISPQGAAGYTF.

This CDR3 reads CASRRLAGGRSSYEQYF. The DNA for the CDR3 is TGTGCCAGCAGACGACTAGCGGGAGGTAGGAGCTCCTACGAGCAGTACTTC. V is TRBV27 and J is TRBJ2-7; TRBD2 matches at 13 bases. Germline V lookup: CDR1 MNHEY, CDR2 SMNVEV (reference sequence). With V trimmed by 6 bases and J by 0 bases, 8 bases remained unmatched. This CDR3 region has 17 residues.

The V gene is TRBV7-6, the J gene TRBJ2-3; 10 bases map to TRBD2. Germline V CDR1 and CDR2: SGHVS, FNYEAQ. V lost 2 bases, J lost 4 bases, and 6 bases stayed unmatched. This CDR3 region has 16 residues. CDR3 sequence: CASSLWYGTSADTQYF. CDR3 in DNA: TGTGCCAGCAGCTTATGGTACGGGACTAGCGCAGATACGCAGTATTTT. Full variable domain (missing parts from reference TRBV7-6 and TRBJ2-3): GAGVSQSPRYKVTKRGQDVALRCDPISGHVSLYWYRQALGQGPEFLTYFNYEAQQDKSGLPNDRFSAERPEGSISTLTIQRTEQRDSAMYRCASSLWYGTSADTQYFGPGTRLTVL.

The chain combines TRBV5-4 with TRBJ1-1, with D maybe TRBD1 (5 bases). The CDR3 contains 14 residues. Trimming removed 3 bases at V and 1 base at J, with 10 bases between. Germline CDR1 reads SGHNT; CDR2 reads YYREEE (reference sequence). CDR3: CASSSQGGNTEAFF. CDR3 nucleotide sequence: TGTGCCAGCAGCTCTCAGGGAGGGAACACTGAAGCTTTCTTT.

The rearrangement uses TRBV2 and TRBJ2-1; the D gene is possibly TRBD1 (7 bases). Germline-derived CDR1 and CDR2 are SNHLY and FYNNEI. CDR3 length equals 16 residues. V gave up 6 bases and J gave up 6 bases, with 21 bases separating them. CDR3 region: CASRTRGALGSNEQFF. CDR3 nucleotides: TGTGCCAGCAGGACCAGGGGGGCCTTAGGGTCCAATGAGCAGTTCTTC.

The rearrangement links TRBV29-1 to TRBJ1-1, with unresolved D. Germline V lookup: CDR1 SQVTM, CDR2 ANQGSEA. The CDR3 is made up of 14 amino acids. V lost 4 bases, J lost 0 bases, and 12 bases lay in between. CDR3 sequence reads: CSVGSHKLNTEAFF. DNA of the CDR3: TGCAGCGTTGGATCGCACAAATTGAACACTGAAGCTTTCTTT. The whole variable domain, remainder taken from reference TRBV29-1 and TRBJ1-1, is SAVISQKPSRDICQRGTSLTIQCQVDSQVTMMFWYRQQPGQSLTLIATANQGSEATYESGFVIDKFPISRPNLTFSTLTVSNMSPEDSSIYLCSVGSHKLNTEAFFGQGTRLTVV.

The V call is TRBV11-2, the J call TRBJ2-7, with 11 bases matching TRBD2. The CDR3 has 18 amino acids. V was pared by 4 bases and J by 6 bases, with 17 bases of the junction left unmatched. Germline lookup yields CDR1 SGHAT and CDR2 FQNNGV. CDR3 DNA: TGTGCCAGCAGCTCTGAAGAGCTAGCGGGAGGATTATCTGCCGAGCAGTACTTC. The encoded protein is CASSSEELAGGLSAEQYF.

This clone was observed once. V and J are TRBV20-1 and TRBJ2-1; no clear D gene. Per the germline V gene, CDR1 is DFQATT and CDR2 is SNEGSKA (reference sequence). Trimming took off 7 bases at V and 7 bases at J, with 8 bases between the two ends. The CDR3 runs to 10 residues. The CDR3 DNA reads TGCAGTGTACGACGGAATGAGCAGTTCTTC. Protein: CSVRRNEQFF.

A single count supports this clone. CDR3 sequence (DNA): TGCGCCAGCAGCCGGGACAGGGGAGTTCGGGCTAATGAAAAACTGTTTTTT. It yields the protein CASSRDRGVRANEKLFF. The rearrangement joins TRBV5-1 to TRBJ1-4, with 10 bases lining up with TRBD1. CDR1 is SGHRS and CDR2 is YFSETQ in the germline V gene. The V and J ends lost 4 bases and 3 bases, in that order; junction bases with no gene match: 9. This CDR3 is 17 amino acids long.

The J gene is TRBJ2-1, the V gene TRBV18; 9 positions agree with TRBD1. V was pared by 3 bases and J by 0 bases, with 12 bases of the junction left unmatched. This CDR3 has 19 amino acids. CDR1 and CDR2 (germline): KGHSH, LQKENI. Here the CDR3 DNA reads TGTGCCAGCTCACCCCGGGACAGGGTCTCCCTCAGCTCCTACAATGAGCAGTTCTTC. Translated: CASSPRDRVSLSSYNEQFF.

CDR3 in DNA: TGCAGCGTTTGGGGGAGTACGGGAGTCTCCTACAATGAGCAGTTCTTC. This gives the protein CSVWGSTGVSYNEQFF. This chain links TRBV29-1 with TRBJ2-1, with D perhaps matching TRBD2 (6 bases). Germline values: CDR1 SQVTM, CDR2 ANQGSEA. This CDR3 is built from 16 residues. Deletions cut 5 bases from V and 0 bases from J, with 17 bases between.

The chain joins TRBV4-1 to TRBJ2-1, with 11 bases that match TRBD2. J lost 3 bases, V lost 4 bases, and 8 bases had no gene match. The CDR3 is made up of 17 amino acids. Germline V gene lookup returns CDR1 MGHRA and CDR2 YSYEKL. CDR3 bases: TGCGCCAGCAGCCCTGATACTAGCGGGGGTTACTACAATGAGCAGTTCTTC. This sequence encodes CASSPDTSGGYYNEQFF.

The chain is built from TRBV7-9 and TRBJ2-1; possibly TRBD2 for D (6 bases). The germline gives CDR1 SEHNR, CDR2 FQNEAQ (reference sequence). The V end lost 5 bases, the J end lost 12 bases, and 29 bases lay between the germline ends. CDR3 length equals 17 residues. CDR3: CASSLYGTEGPHVAQFF. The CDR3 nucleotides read TGTGCCAGCAGCCTCTATGGTACGGAGGGGCCCCACGTCGCGCAGTTCTTC.

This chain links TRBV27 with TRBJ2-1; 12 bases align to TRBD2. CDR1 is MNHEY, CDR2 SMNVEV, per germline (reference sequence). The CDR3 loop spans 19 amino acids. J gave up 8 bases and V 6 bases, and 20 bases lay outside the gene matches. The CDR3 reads CASRLTLAGGRPFSHEQFF. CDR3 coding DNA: TGTGCCAGCAGGCTCACCCTAGCGGGGGGGCGCCCCTTCTCTCATGAGCAGTTCTTC.

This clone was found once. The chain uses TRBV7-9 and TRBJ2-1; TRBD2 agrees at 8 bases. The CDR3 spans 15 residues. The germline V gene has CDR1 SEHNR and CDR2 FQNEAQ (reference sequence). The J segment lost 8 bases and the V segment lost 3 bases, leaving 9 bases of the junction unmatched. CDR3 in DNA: TGTGCCAGCAGCTTCCAAGCGGGAGCTGGGGATGAGCAGTTCTTC. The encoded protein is CASSFQAGAGDEQFF.

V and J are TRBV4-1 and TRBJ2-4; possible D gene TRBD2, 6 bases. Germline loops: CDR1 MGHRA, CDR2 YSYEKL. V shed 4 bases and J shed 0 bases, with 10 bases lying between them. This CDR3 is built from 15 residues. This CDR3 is CASSLGGLAKNIQYF. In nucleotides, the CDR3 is TGCGCCAGCAGCCTGGGGGGACTAGCCAAAAACATTCAGTACTTC.

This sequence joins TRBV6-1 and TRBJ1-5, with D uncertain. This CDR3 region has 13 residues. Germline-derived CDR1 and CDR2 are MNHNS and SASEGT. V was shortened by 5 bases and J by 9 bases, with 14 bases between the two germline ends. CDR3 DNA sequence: TGTGCCAGCAGTCCCCCCGGGTTTGGGCCCCAGCATTTT. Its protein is CASSPPGFGPQHF.

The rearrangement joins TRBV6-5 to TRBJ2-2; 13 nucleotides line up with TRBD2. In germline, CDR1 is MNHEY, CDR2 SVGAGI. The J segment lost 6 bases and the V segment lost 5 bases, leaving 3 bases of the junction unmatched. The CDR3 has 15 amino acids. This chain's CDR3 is CASSGGLAGAGELFF. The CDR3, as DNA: TGTGCCAGCAGTGGAGGACTAGCGGGGGCCGGGGAGCTGTTTTTT.

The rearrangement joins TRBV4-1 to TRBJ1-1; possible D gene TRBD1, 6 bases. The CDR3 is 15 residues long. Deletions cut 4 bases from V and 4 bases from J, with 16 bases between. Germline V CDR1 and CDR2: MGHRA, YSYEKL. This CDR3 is CASSPLGPGVTEAFF. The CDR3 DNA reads TGCGCCAGCAGCCCCCTAGGCCCAGGGGTCACTGAAGCTTTCTTT.

The DNA for the CDR3 is TGTGCCAGCTCACCACCCGCGGGGCCTTACAATGAGCAGTTCTTC. Translating it yields CASSPPAGPYNEQFF. The chain links TRBV18 to TRBJ2-1; D may be TRBD2 (6 bases). V shed 0 bases and J shed 4 bases, with 10 bases lying between them. CDR1 and CDR2 (germline): KGHSH, LQKENI. The CDR3 contains 15 residues.

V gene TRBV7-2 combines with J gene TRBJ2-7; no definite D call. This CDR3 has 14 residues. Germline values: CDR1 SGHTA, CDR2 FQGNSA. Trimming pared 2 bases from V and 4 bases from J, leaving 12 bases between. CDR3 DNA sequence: TGTGCCAGCAGCTTAAGAGTTCGTGGGTACGAGCAGTACTTC. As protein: CASSLRVRGYEQYF.

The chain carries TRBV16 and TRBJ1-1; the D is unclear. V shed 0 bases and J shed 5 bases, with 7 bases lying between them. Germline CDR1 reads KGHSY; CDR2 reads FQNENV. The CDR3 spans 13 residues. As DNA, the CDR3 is TGTGCCAGCAGCCAATCGGCCGGGACTGAAGCTTTCTTT. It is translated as CASSQSAGTEAFF.